This T cell receptor beta chain was sequenced in a study of blood T cell repertoires in COVID-19. As processed by the authors: Scientists estimated how many nucleated cells there were by amplifying reference gene primers. The method was immunoSEQ multiplex PCR; TCRdb's version includes in-frame clones alone and lacks a portion of them. V and J calls and clone size are as listed in that table; D and trimming were resolved from the DNA. The sample has 75,000 to 85,000 clones, 65% to 90% seen once. The ends lost 2 bases at V and 4 bases at J; junction bases unmatched: 2. Germline V gives CDR1 SGHRS, CDR2 YFSETQ. CDR3 length: 13 residues.

Sequenced input: peripheral blood. The sequence was collected from a human donor in a cohort sampled during active COVID-19. The rearrangement uses TRBV5-1 and TRBJ1-1; 7 nucleotides align to TRBD1. This chain's CDR3 is CASSFGDSTEAFF. CDR3 bases: TGCGCCAGCAGCTTCGGGGACAGCACTGAAGCTTTCTTT.